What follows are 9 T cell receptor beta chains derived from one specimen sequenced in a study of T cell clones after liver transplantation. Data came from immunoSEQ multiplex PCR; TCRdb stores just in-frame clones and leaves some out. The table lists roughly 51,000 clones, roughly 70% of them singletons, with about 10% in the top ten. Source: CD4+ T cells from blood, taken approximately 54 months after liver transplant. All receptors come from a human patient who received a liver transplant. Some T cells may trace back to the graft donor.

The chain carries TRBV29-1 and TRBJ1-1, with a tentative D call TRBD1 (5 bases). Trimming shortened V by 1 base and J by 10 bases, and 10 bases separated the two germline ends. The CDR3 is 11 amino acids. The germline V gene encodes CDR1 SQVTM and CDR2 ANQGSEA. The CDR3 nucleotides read TGCAGCGTTGAAGTTGGGGGTGGAGCTTTCTTT. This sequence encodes CSVEVGGGAFF.

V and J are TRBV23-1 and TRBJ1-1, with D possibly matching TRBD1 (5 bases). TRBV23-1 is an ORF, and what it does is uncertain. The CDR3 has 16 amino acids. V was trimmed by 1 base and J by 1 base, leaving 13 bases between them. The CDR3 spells CASSQFKRDGNTEAFF. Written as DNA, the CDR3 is TGCGCCAGCAGTCAATTTAAAAGGGACGGGAACACTGAAGCTTTCTTT.

In DNA form, the CDR3 reads TGTGCCAGCTCACCACCGGAAGCGCGGGCTTTCTTT. Translated: CASSPPEARAFF. This chain uses TRBV18 with TRBJ1-1, with D uncertain. Deletions cut 0 bases from V and 11 bases from J, with 10 bases between. The germline V gene encodes CDR1 KGHSH and CDR2 LQKENI. The CDR3 loop spans 12 amino acids.

CDR3 DNA: TGTGCCAGCAGTTACTCGGAGGGGTCCCCCTACGAGCAGTACTTC. This translates into CASSYSEGSPYEQYF. The rearrangement joins TRBV6-5 to TRBJ2-7; a possible D gene is TRBD2 (6 bases). Trimming pared 0 bases from V and 2 bases from J, leaving 11 bases between. Germline V gives CDR1 MNHEY, CDR2 SVGAGI. The CDR3 contains 15 residues.

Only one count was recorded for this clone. CDR3 bases: TGTGCCAGCAGCTTAGGAGGGGGCCGAGGCGATACGCAGTATTTT. Translated, it gives CASSLGGGRGDTQYF. This rearrangement joins TRBV7-2 to TRBJ2-3; 7 bases match TRBD1. The J segment lost 6 bases and the V segment lost 1 base, leaving 7 bases of the junction unmatched. Germline V gene sequence: CDR1 SGHTA, CDR2 FQGNSA. The CDR3 runs to 15 residues.

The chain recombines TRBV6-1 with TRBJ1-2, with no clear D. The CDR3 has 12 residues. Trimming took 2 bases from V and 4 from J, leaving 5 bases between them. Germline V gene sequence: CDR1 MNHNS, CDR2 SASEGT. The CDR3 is CASSETPYGYTF. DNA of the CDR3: TGTGCCAGCAGTGAAACTCCCTATGGCTACACCTTC.

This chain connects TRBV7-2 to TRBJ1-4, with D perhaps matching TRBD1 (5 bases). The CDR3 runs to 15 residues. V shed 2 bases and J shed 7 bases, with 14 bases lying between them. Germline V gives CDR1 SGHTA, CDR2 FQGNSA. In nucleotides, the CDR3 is TGTGCCAGCAGCTTAATTGGGGCCTTGGGTGAAAAACTGTTTTTT. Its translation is CASSLIGALGEKLFF.

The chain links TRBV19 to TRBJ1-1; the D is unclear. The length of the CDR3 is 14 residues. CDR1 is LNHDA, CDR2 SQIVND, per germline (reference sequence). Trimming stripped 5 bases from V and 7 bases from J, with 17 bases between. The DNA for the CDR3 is TGTGCCAGTAGTCCCGGGAGGGTAAATATTGAAGCTTTCTTT. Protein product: CASSPGRVNIEAFF.

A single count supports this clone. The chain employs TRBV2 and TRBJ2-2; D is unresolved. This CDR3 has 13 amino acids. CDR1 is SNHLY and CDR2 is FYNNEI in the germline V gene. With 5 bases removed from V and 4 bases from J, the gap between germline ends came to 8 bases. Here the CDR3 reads CASSLTSTGELFF. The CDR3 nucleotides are TGTGCCAGCAGTTTGACTTCCACCGGGGAGCTGTTTTTT.